One T cell receptor beta chain is described in this entry. Generated by immunoSEQ multiplex PCR, the TCRdb table keeps only in-frame clones and is missing some. The table includes 50,000 to 75,000 clones, 70% to 90% detected once. These data come from a study of OX40 agonist ivuxolimab in advanced cancers. Study-wide context: The dose-escalation group included hepatocellular carcinoma, melanoma, renal cell carcinoma and head and neck cancer.

The sequencing used CD4+ or CD8+ T cells sorted from blood, collected in a trial of the OX40 agonist ivuxolimab. This TCR was recovered from an adult with an advanced solid tumor such as melanoma, head and neck, liver or kidney cancer.

The DNA for the CDR3 is TGTGCCGTAGCTCGAAGCGAGAAAAAAGGCTACACCTTC. Translating it yields CAVARSEKKGYTF. This chain links TRBV5-6 with TRBJ1-2; D remains unclear. This CDR3 is 13 amino acids long. CDR1 and CDR2 (germline): SGHDT, YYEEEE. Trimming took 10 bases from V and 8 from J, leaving 21 bases between them.